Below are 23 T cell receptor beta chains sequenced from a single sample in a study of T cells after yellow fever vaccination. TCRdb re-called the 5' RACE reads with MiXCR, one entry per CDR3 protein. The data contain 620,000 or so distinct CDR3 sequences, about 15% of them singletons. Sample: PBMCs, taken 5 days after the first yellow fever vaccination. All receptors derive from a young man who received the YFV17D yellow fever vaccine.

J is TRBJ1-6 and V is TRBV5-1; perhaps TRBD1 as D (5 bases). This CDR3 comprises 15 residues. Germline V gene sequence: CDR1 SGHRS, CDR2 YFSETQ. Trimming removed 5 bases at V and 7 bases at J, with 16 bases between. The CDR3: CASRRWQGENSPLHF. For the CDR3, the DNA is TGCGCCAGCAGGAGGTGGCAGGGTGAGAATTCACCCCTCCACTTT.

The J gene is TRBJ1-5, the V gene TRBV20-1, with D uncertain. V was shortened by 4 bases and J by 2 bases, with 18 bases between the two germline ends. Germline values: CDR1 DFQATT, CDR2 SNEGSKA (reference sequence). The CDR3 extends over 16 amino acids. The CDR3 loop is CSATLHQAGGNQPQHF. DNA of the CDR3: TGCAGTGCTACCCTACACCAGGCGGGCGGCAATCAGCCCCAGCATTTT.

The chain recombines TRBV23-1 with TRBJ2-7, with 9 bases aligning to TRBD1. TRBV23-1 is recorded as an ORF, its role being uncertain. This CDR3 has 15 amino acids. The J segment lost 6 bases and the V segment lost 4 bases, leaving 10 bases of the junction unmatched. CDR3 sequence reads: CASSPPGQGRSEQYF. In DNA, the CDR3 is TGCGCCAGCAGTCCTCCGGGACAGGGTCGATCCGAGCAGTACTTC.

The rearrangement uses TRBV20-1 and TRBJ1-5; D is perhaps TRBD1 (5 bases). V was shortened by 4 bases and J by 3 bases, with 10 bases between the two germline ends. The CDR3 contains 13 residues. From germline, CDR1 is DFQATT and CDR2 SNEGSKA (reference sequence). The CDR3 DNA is TGCAGTGCTATAGGACATGACAATCAGCCCCAGCATTTT. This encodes CSAIGHDNQPQHF.

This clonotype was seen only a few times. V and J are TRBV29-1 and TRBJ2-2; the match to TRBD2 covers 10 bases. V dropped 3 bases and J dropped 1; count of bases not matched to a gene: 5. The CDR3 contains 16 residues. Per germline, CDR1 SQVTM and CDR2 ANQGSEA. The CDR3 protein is CSVDPSGGLNTGELFF. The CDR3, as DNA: TGCAGCGTTGATCCTAGCGGGGGATTGAACACCGGGGAGCTGTTTTTT.

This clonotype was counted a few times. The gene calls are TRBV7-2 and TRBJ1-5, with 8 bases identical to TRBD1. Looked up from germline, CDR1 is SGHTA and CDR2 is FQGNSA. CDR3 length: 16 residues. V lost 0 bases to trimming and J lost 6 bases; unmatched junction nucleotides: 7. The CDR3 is CASSLAGQGAGQPQHF. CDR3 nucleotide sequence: TGTGCCAGCAGCTTAGCGGGGCAGGGGGCGGGTCAGCCCCAGCATTTT.

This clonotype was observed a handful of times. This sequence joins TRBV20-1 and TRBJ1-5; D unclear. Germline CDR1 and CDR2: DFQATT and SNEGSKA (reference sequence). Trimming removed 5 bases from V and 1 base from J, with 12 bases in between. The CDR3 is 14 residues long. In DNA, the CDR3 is TGCAGTGCTTATCTTACGAACAGCAATCAGCCCCAGCATTTT. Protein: CSAYLTNSNQPQHF.

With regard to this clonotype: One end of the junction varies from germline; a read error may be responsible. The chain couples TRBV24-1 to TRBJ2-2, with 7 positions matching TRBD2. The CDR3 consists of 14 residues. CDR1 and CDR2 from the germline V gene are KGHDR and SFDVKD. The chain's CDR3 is CAASGLANTGELFF. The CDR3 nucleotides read TGTGCCGCCAGTGGACTAGCGAACACCGGGGAGCTGTTTTTT.

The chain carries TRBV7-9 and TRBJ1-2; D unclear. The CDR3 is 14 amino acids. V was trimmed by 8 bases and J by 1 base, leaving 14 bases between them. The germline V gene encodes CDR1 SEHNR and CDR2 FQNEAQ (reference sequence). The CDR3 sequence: CASGPTGINYGYTF. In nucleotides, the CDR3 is TGTGCCAGCGGACCTACTGGGATTAACTATGGCTACACCTTC.

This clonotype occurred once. CDR3 sequence: CASSPARGSSTNEKLFF. The CDR3 DNA reads TGTGCCAGCAGCCCCGCTCGGGGCTCGAGCACTAATGAAAAACTGTTTTTT. V gene TRBV7-6 combines with J gene TRBJ1-4; D is perhaps TRBD1 (5 bases). CDR1 and CDR2 (germline): SGHVS, FNYEAQ. Deletions cut 5 bases from V and 2 bases from J, with 18 bases between. The CDR3 contains 17 residues.

The CDR3 spells CLLGSSAAVFPGNTEAFF. The CDR3 DNA sequence: TGTCTATTAGGGTCCTCGGCGGCCGTCTTCCCGGGGAACACTGAAGCTTTCTTT. This chain uses TRBV11-1 with TRBJ1-1, with unresolved D. This CDR3 region has 18 residues. Per germline, CDR1 SGHAT and CDR2 FQDESV (reference sequence).

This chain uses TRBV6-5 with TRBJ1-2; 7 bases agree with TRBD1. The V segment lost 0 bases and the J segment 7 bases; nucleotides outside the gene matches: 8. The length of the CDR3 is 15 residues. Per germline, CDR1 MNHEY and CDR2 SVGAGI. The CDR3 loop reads CASSYSRTGKGGYTF. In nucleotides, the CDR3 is TGTGCCAGCAGTTACTCGAGGACAGGCAAGGGTGGCTACACCTTC.

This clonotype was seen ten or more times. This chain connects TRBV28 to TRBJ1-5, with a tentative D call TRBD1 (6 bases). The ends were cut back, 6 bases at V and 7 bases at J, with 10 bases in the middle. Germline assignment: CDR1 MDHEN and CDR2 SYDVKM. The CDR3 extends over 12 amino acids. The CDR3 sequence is CASSPGGQPQHF. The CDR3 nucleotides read TGTGCCAGCAGCCCCGGGGGCCAGCCCCAGCATTTT.

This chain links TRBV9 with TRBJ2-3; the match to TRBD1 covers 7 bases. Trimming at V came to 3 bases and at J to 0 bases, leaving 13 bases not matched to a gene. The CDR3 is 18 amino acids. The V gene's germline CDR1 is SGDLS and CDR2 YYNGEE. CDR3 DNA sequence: TGTGCCAGCAGCGAGGACACCCACAGGGGCATAAGCACAGATACGCAGTATTTT. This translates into CASSEDTHRGISTDTQYF.

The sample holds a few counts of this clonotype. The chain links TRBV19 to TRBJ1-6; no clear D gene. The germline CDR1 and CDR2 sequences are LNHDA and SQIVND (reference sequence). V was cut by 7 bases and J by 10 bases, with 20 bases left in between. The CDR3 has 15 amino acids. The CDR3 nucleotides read TGTGCCAGTAATAATTTAGCAGGACCCCGCTCACCCCTCCACTTT. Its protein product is CASNNLAGPRSPLHF. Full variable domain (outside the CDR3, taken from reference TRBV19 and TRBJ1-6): DGGITQSPKYLFRKEGQNVTLSCEQNLNHDAMYWYRQDPGQGLRLIYYSQIVNDFQKGDIAEGYSVSREKKESFPLTVTSAQKNPTAFYLCASNNLAGPRSPLHFGNGTRLTVT.

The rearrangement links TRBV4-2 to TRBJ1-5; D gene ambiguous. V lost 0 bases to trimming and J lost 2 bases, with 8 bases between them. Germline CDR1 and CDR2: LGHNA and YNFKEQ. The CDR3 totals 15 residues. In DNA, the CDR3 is TGTGCCAGCAGCCAAGAAGCCGTGGGCAATCAGCCCCAGCATTTT. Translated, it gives CASSQEAVGNQPQHF.

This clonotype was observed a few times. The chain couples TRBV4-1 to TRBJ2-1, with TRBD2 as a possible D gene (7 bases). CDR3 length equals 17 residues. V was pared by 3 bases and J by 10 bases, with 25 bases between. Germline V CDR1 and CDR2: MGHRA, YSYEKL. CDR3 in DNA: TGCGCCAGCAGCCAGATCCTTGGGGGGGCCAAAATGGAGGAGCAGTTCTTC. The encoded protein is CASSQILGGAKMEEQFF.

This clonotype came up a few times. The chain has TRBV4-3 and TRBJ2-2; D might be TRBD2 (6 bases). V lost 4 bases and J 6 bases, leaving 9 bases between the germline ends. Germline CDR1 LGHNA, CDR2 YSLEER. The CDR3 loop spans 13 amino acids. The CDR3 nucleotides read TGCGCCAGCAGCCTCCGACTAGCCGGGGAGCTGTTTTTT. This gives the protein CASSLRLAGELFF.

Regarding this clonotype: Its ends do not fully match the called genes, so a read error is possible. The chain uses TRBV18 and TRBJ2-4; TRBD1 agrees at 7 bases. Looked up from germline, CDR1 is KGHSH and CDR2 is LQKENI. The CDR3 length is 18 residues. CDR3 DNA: TGTGCCAGCACACCTCGGGACAGTAGAATTCTAGCCAAAAACATTCAGTACTTC. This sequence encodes CASTPRDSRILAKNIQYF.

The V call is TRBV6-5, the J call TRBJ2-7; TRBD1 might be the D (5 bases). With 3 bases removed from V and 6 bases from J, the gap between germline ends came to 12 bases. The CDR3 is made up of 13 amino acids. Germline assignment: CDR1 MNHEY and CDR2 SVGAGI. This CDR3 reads CASSYGPGREQYV. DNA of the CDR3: TGTGCCAGCAGTTATGGGCCAGGGCGCGAGCAGTACGTC.

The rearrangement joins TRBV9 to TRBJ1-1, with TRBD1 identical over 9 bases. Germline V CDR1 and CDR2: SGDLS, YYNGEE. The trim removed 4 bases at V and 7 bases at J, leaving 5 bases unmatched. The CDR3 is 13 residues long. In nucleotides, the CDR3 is TGTGCCAGCAGCCCGGACAGGGGAAATGAAGCTTTCTTT. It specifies CASSPDRGNEAFF.

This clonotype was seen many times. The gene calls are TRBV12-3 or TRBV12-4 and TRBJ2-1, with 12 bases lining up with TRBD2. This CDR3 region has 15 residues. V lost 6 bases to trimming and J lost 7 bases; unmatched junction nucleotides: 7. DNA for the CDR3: TGTGCCAGCAGCCCCCCTAGCGGGGGGGTTAATGAGCAGTTCTTC. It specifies CASSPPSGGVNEQFF.

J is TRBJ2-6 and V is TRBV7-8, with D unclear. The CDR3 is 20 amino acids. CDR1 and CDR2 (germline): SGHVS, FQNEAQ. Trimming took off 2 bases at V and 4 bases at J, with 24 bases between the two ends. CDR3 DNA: TGTGCCAGCAGCTTATATCGTTTCTTTAGTGAGGAAACAGGGGCCAACGTCCTGACTTTC. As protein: CASSLYRFFSEETGANVLTF. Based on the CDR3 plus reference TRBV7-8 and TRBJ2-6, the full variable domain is GAGVSQSPRYKVAKRGQDVALRCDPISGHVSLFWYQQALGQGPEFLTYFQNEAQLDKSGLPSDRFFAERPEGSVSTLKIQRTQQEDSAVYLCASSLYRFFSEETGANVLTFGAGSRLTVL.